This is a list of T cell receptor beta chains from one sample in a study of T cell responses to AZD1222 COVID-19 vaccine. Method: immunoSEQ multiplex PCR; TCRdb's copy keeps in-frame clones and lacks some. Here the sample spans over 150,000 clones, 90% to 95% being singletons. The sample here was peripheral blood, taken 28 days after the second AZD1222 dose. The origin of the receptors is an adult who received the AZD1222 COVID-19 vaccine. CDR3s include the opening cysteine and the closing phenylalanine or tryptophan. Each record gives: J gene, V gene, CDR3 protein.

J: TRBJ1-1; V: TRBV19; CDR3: CASGTWTLTEAFF
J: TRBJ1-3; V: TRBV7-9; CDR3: CASTTRQGTGNTIYF
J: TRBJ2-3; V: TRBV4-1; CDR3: CASSQVGGGTDTQYF
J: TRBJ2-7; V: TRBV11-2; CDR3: CASSLGVAYEQYF
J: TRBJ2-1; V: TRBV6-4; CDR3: CASSASGYNEQFF
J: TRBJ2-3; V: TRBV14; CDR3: CASSQDPSGYSVLDTQYF
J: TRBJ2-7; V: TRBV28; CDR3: CASSLIGQGHSYEQYF
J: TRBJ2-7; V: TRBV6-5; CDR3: CASSYYGTSGSATF
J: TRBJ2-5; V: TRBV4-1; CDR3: CASSPRLATYQETQYF
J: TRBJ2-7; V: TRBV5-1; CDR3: CASSRGGQGLGWGGSVYEQYF